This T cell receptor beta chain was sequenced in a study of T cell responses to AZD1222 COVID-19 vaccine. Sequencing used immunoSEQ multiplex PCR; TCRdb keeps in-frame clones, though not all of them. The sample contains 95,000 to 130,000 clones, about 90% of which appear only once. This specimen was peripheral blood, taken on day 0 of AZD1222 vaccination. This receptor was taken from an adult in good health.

The CDR3: CALPQGGYGYTF. Written as DNA, the CDR3 is TGTGCCCTGCCCCAGGGTGGTTATGGCTACACCTTC. The V call is TRBV30, the J call TRBJ1-2, with D perhaps TRBD1 (5 bases). Looked up from germline, CDR1 is GTSNPN and CDR2 is SVGIG (reference sequence). Trimming left V 8 bases short and J 5 bases short, with 15 bases between. The CDR3 runs 12 residues.